The entry that follows covers one T cell receptor (beta chain) sequence. The sample holds a few counts of this clonotype. There is no known antigen for this receptor. It has no much larger one-base neighbor in the sample; base qualities were not kept. Exclusion was applied to patients with uncontrolled infections, other autoimmune diseases, pregnancy or lactation. Clinical symptoms, serum thyroxine and TRAb, thyroid ultrasound, and orbital computed tomography formed the basis for the diagnoses. Total RNA was extracted with Trizol reagent, and quality was checked on an Agilent 2100 Bioanalyzer. Measured from the cysteine to the phenylalanine, the CDR3 is 16 residues long. The CDR3 DNA has 48 bases and is translated from base 1. CDR1 and CDR2, per the germline V gene, are SNHLY and FYNNEI. Cut back by 5 bases and 2 bases, the V and J ends lie 19 bases apart. TCR beta CDR3 regions were amplified from RNA transcripts. The first round of RT-PCR for the TCR CDR3 was performed with the HTBI primer set and the Qiagen OneStep RT-PCR kit. Libraries were constructed in a second round of multiplex PCR, after which size selection and purification were performed. The libraries were sequenced on an Illumina HiSeq2000 using paired-end 100 bp reads. In the original analysis: SOAPnuke was used to process the raw data, with reads discarded if the reads contained adapters or uncalled bases, had a mean Phred below 15, or lacked an exact constant-primer or identifier match. COPE v1.2.5 was used to merge high-quality paired reads, and clonotypes were defined as unique nucleotide sequences. Clonotypes were aligned to IMGT TRBV, TRBD and TRBJ reference segments using MiTCR v1.1. The analysis was restricted to V-J combinations with a frequency above 0.0001, which together covered just over 98% of the repertoires. The TCS score was defined as F50 (clonal expansion) divided by E x V (chaos), with BLOSUM62-based TCRdist calculated between CDR3 peptides within each V-J. Welch's t-statistics and random forest reduced approximately 520 V-J features to roughly 13, which were used in a naive Bayes classifier (R e1071). The similarity between thyroid and blood repertoires was quantified using the Morisita-Horn index. TCRdb passed the public sequencing reads through fastp at Q25 and MiXCR, retaining productive beta sequences. Identical CDR3 protein sequences are pooled into one entry, listed with their most common genes and DNA. The V and J calls reflect TCRdb's pipeline rather than the authors' work. The sample records around 660,000 distinct CDR3 sequences, 45% of which are singletons. The top ten clones comprise less than 9.5% of the sample.

The entry originates in a study of T cells in Graves' hyperthyroidism and ophthalmopathy (dated by TCRdb to between 2017 and 2020). For the study in its entirety: To identify TCR V-J signatures that set the groups apart, the researchers used a discovery cohort of about a hundred patients, made up of about 44 with Graves' ophthalmopathy and 57 with stable Graves' hyperthyroidism. In addition, the study compared T-cell repertoires in thyroid tissue and in blood from about 6 Graves' hyperthyroidism patients. Prospective prediction of ophthalmopathy was tested in an independent validation cohort consisting of 18 hyperthyroidism patients and approximately 16 patients who later progressed to ophthalmopathy. The paper reports TCR Vbeta CDR3 sequencing of some 140 peripheral blood samples: some 44 ophthalmopathy, some 80 hyperthyroidism and 17 progressor patients. Following sampling, methimazole starting at 30 mg daily was given to hyperthyroidism patients, and high-dose intravenous methylprednisolone was given to ophthalmopathy patients. The 90 or so discovery patients were randomly split 7:3 into training and test sets. The investigation overall reported the following: Sample size was not statistically predetermined, and investigators were not blinded to group allocation. Blood samples also contained most of the expanded thyroid clonotypes (frequency above 0.001), which suggests that blood repertoires may reflect thyroid immune responses. A 13 V-J signature model separated ophthalmopathy from stable hyperthyroidism, with 87.88% sensitivity and 81.08% specificity in cross-validation and 80%/75% in testing. In validation, the model predicted progression to ophthalmopathy with approximately 69% sensitivity and less than 75% specificity, a median of approximately 6.5 months before onset.

The sample consisted of peripheral blood or thyroid tissue (not recorded which). Rearrangement joined TRBV2 to TRBJ2-7; the D gene assignment is ambiguous. The receptor comes from an adult man with Graves' disease, either hyperthyroidism or ophthalmopathy (not recorded which). Here the CDR3 is given as CASSLILEDKPYEQYF. The sequenced DNA: TGTGCCAGCAGTCTTATTCTGGAAGACAAGCCCTACGAGCAGTACTTC.